This paragraph covers one T cell receptor (beta chain) sequence. No antigen is known for it. Germline values: CDR1 MNHEY, CDR2 SVGAGI. The CDR3 consists of 14 residues. Trimming removed 2 bases from V and 7 bases from J, with 11 bases in between. This entry comes from a study of PD-1 blockade in classical Hodgkin lymphoma. The study, taken as a whole, reports: Relapsed/refractory patients reportedly had lower baseline diversity than newly diagnosed patients.

Libraries were prepared by immunoSEQ multiplex PCR; TCRdb keeps only in-frame clonotypes and omits some of them. The data show under 130,000 clones, approximately 89% seen once. The time point is: cycle 4 day 1 (C4D1), after 5 to 7 weeks of nivolumab. Each patient relapsed following autologous stem cell transplantation, and prior brentuximab vedotin exposure differed. Sequenced here: peripheral blood mononuclear cells (PBMCs), sampled before the fourth cycle of nivolumab. The receptor was isolated from a human donor with classical Hodgkin lymphoma. The chain is built from TRBV6-5 and TRBJ2-2, with D perhaps TRBD1 (6 bases). Here the CDR3 DNA reads TGTGCCAGCAGTTACCAACAGGGCGGCGGGGAGCTGTTTTTT. As protein: CASSYQQGGGELFF.